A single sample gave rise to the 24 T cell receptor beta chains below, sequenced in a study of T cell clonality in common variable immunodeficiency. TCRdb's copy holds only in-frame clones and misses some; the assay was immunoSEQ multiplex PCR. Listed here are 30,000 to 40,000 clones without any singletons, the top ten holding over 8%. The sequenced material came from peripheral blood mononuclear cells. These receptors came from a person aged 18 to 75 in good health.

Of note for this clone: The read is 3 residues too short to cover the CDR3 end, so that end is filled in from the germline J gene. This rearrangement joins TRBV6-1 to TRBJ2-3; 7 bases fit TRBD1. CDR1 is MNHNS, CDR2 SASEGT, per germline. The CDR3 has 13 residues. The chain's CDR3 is CASSGNRGETQYF. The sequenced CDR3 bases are TGTGCCAGCAGTGGTAACAGGGGAGAGACG.

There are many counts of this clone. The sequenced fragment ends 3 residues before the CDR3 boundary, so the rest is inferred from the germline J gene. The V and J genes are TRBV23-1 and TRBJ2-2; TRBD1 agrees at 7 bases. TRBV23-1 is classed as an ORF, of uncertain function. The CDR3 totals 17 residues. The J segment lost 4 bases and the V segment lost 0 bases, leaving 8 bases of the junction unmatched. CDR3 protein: CASSQSQTGATTGELFF. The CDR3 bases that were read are TGCGCCAGCAGTCAATCGCAAACAGGGGCGACCACCGGGGAG.

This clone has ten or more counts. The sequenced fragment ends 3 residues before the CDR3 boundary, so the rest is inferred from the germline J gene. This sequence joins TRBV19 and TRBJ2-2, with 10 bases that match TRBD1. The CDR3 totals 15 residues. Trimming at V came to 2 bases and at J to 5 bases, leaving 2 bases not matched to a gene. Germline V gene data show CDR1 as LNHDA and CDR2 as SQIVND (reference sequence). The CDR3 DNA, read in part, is TGTGCCAGTAGTATAAGGGGACAGGGGACCGGGGAG. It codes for CASSIRGQGTGE. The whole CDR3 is CASSIRGQGTGELFF.

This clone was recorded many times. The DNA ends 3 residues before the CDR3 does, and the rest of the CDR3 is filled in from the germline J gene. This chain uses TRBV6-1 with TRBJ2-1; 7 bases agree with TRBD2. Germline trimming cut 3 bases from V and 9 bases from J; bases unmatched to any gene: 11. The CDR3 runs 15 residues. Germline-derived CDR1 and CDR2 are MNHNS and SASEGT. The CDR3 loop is CASSDWREIRVEQFF. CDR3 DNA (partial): TGTGCCAGCAGTGACTGGCGGGAGATTAGGGTTGAG.

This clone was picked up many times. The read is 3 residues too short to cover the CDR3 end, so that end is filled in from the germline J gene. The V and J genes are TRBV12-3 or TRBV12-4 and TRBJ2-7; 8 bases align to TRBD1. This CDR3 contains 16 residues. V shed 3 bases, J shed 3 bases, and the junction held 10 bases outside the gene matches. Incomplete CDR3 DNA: TGTGCCAGCAGTTTTAGGGGAGGACAGGGAAACTACGAG. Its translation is CASSFRGGQGNYE. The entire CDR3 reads CASSFRGGQGNYEQYF.

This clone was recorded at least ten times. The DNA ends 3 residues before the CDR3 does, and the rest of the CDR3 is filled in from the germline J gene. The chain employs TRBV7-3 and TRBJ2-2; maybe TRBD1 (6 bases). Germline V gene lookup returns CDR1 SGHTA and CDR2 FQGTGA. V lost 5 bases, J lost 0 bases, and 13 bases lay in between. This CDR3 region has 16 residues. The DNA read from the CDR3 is TGTGCCAGCAGCCTCGGGACAAACACGAACACCGGGGAG. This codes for CASSLGTNTNTGE. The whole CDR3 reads CASSLGTNTNTGELFF. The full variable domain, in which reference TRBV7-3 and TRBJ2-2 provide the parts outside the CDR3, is GAGVSQTPSNKVTEKGKYVELRCDPISGHTALYWYRQSLGQGPEFLIYFQGTGAADDSGLPNDRFFAVRPEGSVSTLKIQRTERGDSAVYLCASSLGTNTNTGELFFGEGSRLTVL.

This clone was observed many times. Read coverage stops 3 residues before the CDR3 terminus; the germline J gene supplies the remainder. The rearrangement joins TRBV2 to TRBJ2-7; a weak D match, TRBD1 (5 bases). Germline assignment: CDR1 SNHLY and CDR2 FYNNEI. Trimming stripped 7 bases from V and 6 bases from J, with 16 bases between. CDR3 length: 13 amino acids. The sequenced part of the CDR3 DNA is TGTGCCAGCACCAGGGAAATTTTACGCGAG. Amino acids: CASTREILRE. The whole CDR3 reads CASTREILREQYF.

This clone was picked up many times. CDR3 DNA, as far as it was read: TGTGCCAGCAGTGATGACAGGGGTAACACCGGGGAG. Protein: CASSDDRGNTGE. The whole CDR3 protein reads CASSDDRGNTGELFF. The chain combines TRBV2 with TRBJ2-2; TRBD1 aligns across 8 bases. The DNA ends 3 residues before the CDR3 does, and the rest of the CDR3 is filled in from the germline J gene. Germline V gene data show CDR1 as SNHLY and CDR2 as FYNNEI. This CDR3 has 15 amino acids. V shed 3 bases, J shed 2 bases, and the junction held 2 bases outside the gene matches.

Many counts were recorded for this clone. CDR3 amino acids: CASSQTYTDTQYF. CDR3 bases read: TGTGCCAGCAGCCAGACTTATACAGATACG. V usage is TRBV4-2 and J usage is TRBJ2-3; D call uncertain. The CDR3 extends 3 residues past the end of the read, so its final part is completed from the germline J gene. V shed 3 bases and J shed 3 bases, with 7 bases lying between them. The CDR3 has 13 residues. Germline CDR1 and CDR2: LGHNA and YNFKEQ.

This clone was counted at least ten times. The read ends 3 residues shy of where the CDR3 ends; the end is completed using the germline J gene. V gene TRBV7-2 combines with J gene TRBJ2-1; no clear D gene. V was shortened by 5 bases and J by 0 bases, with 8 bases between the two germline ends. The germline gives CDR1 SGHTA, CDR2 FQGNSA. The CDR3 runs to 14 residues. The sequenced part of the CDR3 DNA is TGTGCCAGCAGCCCAGGTTACTCCTACAATGAG. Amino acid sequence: CASSPGYSYNE. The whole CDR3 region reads CASSPGYSYNEQFF. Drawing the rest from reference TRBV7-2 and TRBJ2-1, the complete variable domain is GAGVSQSPSNKVTEKGKDVELRCDPISGHTALYWYRQSLGQGLEFLIYFQGNSAPDKSGLPSDRFSAERTGGSVSTLTIQRTQQEDSAVYLCASSPGYSYNEQFFGPGTRLTVL.

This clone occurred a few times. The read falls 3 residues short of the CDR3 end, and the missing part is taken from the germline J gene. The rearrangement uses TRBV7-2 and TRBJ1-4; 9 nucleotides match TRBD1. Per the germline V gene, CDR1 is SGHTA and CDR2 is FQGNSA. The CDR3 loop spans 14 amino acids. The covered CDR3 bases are TGTGCCAGCAGCCCCCGGACAGGGGAGTCACCA. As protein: CASSPRTGESP. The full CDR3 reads CASSPRTGESPLFF.

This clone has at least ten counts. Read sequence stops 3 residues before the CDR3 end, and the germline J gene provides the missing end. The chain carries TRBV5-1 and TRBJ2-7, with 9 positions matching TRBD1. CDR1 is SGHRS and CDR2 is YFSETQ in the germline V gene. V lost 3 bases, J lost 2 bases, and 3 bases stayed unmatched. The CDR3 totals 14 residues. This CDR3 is CASSSQGAAYEQYF. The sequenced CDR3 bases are TGCGCCAGCAGCTCACAGGGGGCGGCCTACGAG.

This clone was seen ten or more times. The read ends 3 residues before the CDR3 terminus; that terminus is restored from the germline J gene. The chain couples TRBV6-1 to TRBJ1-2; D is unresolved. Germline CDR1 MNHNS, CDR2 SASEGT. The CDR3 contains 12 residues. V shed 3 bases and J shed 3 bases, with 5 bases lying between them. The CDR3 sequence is CASSDRDYGYTF. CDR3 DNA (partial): TGTGCCAGCAGTGACAGAGACTATGGC.

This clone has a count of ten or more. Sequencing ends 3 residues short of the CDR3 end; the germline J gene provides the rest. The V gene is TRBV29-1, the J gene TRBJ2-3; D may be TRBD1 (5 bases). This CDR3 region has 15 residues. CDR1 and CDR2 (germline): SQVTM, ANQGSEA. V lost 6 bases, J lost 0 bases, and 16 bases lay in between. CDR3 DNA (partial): TGCAGCGTCCTTCGGACAACAGCTAGCACAGATACG. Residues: CSVLRTTASTDT. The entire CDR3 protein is CSVLRTTASTDTQYF.

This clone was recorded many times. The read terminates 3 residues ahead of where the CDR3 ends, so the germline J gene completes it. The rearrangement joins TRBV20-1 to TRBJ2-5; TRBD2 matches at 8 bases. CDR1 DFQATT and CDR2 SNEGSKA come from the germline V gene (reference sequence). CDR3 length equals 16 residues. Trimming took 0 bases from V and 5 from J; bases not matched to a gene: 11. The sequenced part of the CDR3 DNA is TGCAGTGCTAGAGAGGCGAGGAGCGGGAGAGGGGAGACC. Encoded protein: CSAREARSGRGET. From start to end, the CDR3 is CSAREARSGRGETQYF.

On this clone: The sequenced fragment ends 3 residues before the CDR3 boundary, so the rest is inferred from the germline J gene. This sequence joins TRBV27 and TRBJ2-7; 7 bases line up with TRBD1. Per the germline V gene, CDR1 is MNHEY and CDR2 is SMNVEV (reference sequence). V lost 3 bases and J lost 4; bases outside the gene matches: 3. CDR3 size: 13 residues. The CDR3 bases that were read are TGTGCCAGCAGTTTGGGACAGATTTACGAG. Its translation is CASSLGQIYE. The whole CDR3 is CASSLGQIYEQYF.

Partial CDR3 DNA: TGTGCCAGCAGGGGGGGGAGCTCCTATAATTCACCG. Translating gives CASRGGSSYNSP. The full CDR3 sequence reads CASRGGSSYNSPLFF. This sequence joins TRBV11-2 and TRBJ2-2; the match to TRBD2 covers 7 bases. The CDR3 extends 3 residues past the end of the read, so its final part is completed from the germline J gene. Germline values: CDR1 SGHAT, CDR2 FQNNGV. This CDR3 is 15 amino acids long.

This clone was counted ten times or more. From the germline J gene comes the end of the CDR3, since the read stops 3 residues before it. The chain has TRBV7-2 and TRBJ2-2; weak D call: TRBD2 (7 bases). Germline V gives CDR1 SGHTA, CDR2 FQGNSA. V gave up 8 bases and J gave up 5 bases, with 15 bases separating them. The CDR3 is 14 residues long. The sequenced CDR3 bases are TGTGCCAGCGGGTTTAAGGGGGGGACCGGGGAG. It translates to CASGFKGGTGE. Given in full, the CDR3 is CASGFKGGTGELFF. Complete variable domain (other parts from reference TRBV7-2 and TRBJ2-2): GAGVSQSPSNKVTEKGKDVELRCDPISGHTALYWYRQSLGQGLEFLIYFQGNSAPDKSGLPSDRFSAERTGGSVSTLTIQRTQQEDSAVYLCASGFKGGTGELFFGEGSRLTVL.

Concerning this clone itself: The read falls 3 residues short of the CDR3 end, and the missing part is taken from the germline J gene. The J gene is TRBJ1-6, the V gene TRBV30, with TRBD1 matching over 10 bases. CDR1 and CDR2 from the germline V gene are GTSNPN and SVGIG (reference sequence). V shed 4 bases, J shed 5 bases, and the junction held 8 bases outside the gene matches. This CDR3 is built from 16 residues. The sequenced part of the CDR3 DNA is TGTGCCTGGAACGCCGGGACAGGGGTTAATAATTCACCC. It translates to CAWNAGTGVNNSP. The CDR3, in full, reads CAWNAGTGVNNSPLHF. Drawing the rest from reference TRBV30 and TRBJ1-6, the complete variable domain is SQTIHQWPATLVQPVGSPLSLECTVEGTSNPNLYWYRQAAGRGLQLLFYSVGIGQISSEVPQNLSASRPQDRQFILSSKKLLLSDSGFYLCAWNAGTGVNNSPLHFGNGTRLTVT.

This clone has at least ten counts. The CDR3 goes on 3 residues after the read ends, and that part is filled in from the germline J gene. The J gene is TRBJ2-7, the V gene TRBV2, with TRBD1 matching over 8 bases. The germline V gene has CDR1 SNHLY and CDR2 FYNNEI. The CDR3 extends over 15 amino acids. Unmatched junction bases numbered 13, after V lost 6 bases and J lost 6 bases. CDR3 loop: CASRDPAQGGLEQYF. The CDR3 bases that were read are TGTGCCAGCAGGGATCCGGCACAGGGGGGTCTCGAG.

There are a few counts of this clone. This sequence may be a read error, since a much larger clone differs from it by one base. The CDR3 sequence: CASSIDPGVTNQPQYF. The sequenced part of the CDR3 DNA is TGTGCCAGTAGTATAGACCCAGGGGTTACCAATCAGCCG. This chain links TRBV19 with TRBJ2-3; D might be TRBD1 (6 bases). The read terminates 3 residues before the CDR3 end, so the remaining end is supplied by the germline J gene. The CDR3 is 16 amino acids. Germline CDR1 is LNHDA and CDR2 is SQIVND (reference sequence). The whole variable domain, remainder taken from reference TRBV19 and TRBJ2-3, is DGGITQSPKYLFRKEGQNVTLSCEQNLNHDAMYWYRQDPGQGLRLIYYSQIVNDFQKGDIAEGYSVSREKKESFPLTVTSAQKNPTAFYLCASSIDPGVTNQPQYFGPGTRLTVL.

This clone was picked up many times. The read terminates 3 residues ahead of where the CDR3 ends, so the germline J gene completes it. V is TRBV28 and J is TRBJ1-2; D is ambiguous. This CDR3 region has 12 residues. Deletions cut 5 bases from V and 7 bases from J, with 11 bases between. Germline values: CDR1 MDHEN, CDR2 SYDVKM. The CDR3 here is CASSTLSSGYTF. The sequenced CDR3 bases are TGTGCCAGCAGTACACTGTCTAGTGGC.

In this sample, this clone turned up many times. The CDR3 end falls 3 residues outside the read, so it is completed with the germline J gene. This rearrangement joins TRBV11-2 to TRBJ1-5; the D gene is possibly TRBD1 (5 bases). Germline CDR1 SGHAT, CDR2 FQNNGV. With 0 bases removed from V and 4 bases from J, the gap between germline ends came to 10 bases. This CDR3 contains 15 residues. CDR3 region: CASSLDPGVNQPQHF. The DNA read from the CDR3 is TGTGCCAGCAGCTTAGATCCGGGGGTAAATCAGCCC.

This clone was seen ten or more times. The CDR3 spells CASSDLSGQETQYF. The CDR3 DNA, read in part, is TGCGCCAGCAGTGATCTTAGCGGGCAAGAGACC. The chain joins TRBV5-1 to TRBJ2-5; 7 bases match TRBD2. The CDR3 is cut off 3 residues early in the read; its end comes from the germline J gene. Germline V gene sequence: CDR1 SGHRS, CDR2 YFSETQ. The CDR3 covers 14 residues. V dropped 5 bases and J dropped 2; count of bases not matched to a gene: 6.